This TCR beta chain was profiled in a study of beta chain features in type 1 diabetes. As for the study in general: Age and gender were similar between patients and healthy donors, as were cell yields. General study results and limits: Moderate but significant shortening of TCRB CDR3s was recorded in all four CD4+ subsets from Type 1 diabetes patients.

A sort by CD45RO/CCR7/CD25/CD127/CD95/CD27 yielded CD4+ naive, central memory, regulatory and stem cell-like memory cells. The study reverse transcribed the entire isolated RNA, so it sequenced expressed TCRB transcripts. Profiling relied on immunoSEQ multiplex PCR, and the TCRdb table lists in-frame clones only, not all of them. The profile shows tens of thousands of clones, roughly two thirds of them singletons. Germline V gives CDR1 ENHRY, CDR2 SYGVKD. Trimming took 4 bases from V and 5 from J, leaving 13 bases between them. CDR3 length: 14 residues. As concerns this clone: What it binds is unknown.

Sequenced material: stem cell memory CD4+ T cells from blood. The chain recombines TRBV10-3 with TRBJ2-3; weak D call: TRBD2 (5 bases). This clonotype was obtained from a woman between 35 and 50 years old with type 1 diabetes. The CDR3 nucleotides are TGTGCCATCAGTGTAGGGAGCGGACGAGATACGCAGTATTTT. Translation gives CAISVGSGRDTQYF.